The clone carrying this TCR beta chain was seen a single time. The record originates from a study of blood T cell repertoires in COVID-19. Looking at the study overall: Some COVID-19 samples were acute and others convalescent; all came from the United States, Italy and Spain. PBMCs, B-cell-depleted T cells, or T cells provided the cDNA or gDNA that made up the material.

CDR1 MNHEY and CDR2 SVGAGI come from the germline V gene. J gave up 7 bases and V 6 bases, and 8 bases lay outside the gene matches. The CDR3 is made up of 14 amino acids. In the original analysis: Amplification with reference gene primers provided the estimates of nucleated cell counts. Here immunoSEQ multiplex PCR was the method, and the copy in TCRdb shows in-frame clones only, minus some. V, J and clone size were drawn from that table, and D and trimming were deduced from the DNA. The sample contains some 280,000 clones, about 89% of which appear only once. Sequenced: peripheral blood. The source is a woman aged 40 to 49 who had recovered from COVID-19. The chain has TRBV6-5 and TRBJ2-3; 9 nucleotides line up with TRBD2. The CDR3 region is CASRVAGDSYTQYF. The CDR3 coding sequence is TGTGCCAGCAGGGTAGCGGGAGATTCTTATACGCAGTATTTT.